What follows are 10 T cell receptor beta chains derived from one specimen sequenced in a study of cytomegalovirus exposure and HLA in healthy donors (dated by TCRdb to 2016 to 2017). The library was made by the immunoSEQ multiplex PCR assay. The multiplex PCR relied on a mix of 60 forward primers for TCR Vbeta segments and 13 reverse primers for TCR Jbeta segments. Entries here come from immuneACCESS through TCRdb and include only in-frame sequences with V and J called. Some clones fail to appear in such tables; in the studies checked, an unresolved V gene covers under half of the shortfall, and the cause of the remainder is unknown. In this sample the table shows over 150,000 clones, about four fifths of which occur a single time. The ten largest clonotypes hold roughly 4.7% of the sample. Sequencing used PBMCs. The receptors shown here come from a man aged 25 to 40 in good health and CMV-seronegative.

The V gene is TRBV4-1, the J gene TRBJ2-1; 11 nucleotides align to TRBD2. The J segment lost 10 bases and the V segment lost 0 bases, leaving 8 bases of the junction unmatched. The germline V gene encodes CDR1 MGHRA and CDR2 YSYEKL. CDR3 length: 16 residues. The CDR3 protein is CASSQDRLAGTLEQFF. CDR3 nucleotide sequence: TGCGCCAGCAGCCAAGACAGACTAGCGGGGACCCTGGAGCAGTTCTTC.

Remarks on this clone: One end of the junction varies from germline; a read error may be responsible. The CDR3 region is CSSRSSGGASGELFF. CDR3 sequence (DNA): TGTTCCAGCAGATCTAGCGGGGGGGCCTCCGGGGAGCTGTTTTTT. This chain uses TRBV7-9 with TRBJ2-2, with 12 bases aligning to TRBD2. Germline-derived CDR1 and CDR2 are SEHNR and FQNEAQ (reference sequence). The CDR3 length is 15 residues.

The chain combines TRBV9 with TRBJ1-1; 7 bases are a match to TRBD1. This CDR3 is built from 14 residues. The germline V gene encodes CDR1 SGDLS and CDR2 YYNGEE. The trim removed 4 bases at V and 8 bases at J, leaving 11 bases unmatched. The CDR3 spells CASSPGTAFAEAFF. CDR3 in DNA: TGTGCCAGCAGCCCCGGGACAGCTTTTGCCGAAGCTTTCTTT.

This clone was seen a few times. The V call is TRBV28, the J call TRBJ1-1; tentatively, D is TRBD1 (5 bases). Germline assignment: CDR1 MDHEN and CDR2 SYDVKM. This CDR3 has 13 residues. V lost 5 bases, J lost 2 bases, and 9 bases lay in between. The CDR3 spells CASSPDSNTEAFF. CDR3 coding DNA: TGTGCCAGCAGTCCAGACAGCAACACTGAAGCTTTCTTT. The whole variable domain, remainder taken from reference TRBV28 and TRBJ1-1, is DVKVTQSSRYLVKRTGEKVFLECVQDMDHENMFWYRQDPGLGLRLIYFSYDVKMKEKGDIPEGYSVSREKKERFSLILESASTNQTSMYLCASSPDSNTEAFFGQGTRLTVV.

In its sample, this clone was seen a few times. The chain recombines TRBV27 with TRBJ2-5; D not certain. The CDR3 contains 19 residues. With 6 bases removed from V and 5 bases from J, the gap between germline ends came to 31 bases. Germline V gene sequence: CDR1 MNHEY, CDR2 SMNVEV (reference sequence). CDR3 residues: CASSWVGPLALSPGETQYF. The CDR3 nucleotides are TGTGCCAGCAGCTGGGTCGGCCCCTTGGCATTATCCCCCGGGGAGACCCAGTACTTC.

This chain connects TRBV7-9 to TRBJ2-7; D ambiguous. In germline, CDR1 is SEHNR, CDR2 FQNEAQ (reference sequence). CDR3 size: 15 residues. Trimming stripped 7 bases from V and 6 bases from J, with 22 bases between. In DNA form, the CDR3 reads TGTGCCAGCACCCCCTCGGCGGCAAGTCGCTCCGAGCAGTACTTC. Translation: CASTPSAASRSEQYF.

The CDR3 region is CASSLAVLTGRNYEQYF. The CDR3 DNA is TGCGCCAGCAGCTTGGCTGTTTTGACAGGGAGGAACTACGAGCAGTACTTC. V gene TRBV5-1 combines with J gene TRBJ2-7, with D perhaps TRBD1 (7 bases). CDR3 length: 17 residues. V lost 0 bases to trimming and J lost 3 bases, with 19 bases between them. Germline V lookup: CDR1 SGHRS, CDR2 YFSETQ.

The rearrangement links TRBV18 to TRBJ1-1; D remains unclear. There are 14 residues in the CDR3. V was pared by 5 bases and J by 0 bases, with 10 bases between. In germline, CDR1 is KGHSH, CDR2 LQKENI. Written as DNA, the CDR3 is TGTGCCAGCTCAGGGGAGTCGATGAACACTGAAGCTTTCTTT. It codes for CASSGESMNTEAFF.

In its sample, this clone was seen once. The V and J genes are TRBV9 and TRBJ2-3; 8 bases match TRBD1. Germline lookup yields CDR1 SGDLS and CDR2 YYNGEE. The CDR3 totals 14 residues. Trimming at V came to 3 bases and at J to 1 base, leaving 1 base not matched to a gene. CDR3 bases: TGTGCCAGCAGCGCGGACAGGGGCACAGATACGCAGTATTTT. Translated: CASSADRGTDTQYF. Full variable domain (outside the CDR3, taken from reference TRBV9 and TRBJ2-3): DSGVTQTPKHLITATGQRVTLRCSPRSGDLSVYWYQQSLDQGLQFLIQYYNGEERAKGNILERFSAQQFPDLHSELNLSSLELGDSALYFCASSADRGTDTQYFGPGTRLTVL.

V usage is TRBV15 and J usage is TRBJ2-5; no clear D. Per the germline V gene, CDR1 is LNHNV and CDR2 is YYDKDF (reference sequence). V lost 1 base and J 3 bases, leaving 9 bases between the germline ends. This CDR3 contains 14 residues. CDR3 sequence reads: CATSRVTRKETQYF. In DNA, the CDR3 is TGTGCCACCAGCAGAGTGACGCGGAAAGAGACCCAGTACTTC.